This entry lists 3 T cell receptor beta chains sequenced from one sample in a study of vaccination and CD4 T cells after COVID-19 (dated by TCRdb to the early 2020s). Which antigens these TCRs recognize remains unknown. Libraries came from PCR. The reads were generated on an Illumina iSeq 100. At the Johns Hopkins FTIC core, DNA from the cultured CD4+ T cells underwent TCR sequencing with the Oncomine TCR Beta short-read assay. TCRdb's own reprocessing of the public reads used fastp at Q25 and MiXCR and kept productive beta chains. Duplicate CDR3 protein sequences are folded into a single record with the most common DNA and genes. A total of some 25,000 distinct CDR3 sequences appear in this sample, around 45% of them only once. The ten largest clones take up 6% to 7.5% of the sample. This specimen's treatment or condition label, per the study, means: approximately nine-day PBMC culture with coronavirus spike peptide pools or control peptides (ViraFEST assay).

Sequencing input: CD4+ T cells from blood, cultured in vitro. These receptors came from a human donor who had recovered from COVID-19.

This clonotype was detected only a few times. The chain is built from TRBV6-1 and TRBJ2-1; TRBD2 aligns across 13 bases. CDR1 and CDR2 from the germline V gene are MNHNS and SASEGT. Trimming at V came to 7 bases and at J to 3 bases, leaving 6 bases not matched to a gene. The CDR3 loop spans 16 amino acids. The CDR3: CASIRLAGGYYNEQFF. CDR3 coding DNA: TGTGCCAGCATTAGACTAGCGGGGGGCTACTACAATGAGCAGTTCTTC.

The CDR3 DNA reads as TGTGCCAGCAGTACAGGGCTGGAGACCCAGTACTTC. Translated: CASSTGLETQYF. V gene TRBV6-1 combines with J gene TRBJ2-5; D perhaps matches TRBD1 (6 bases). The CDR3 spans 12 residues. Trimming removed 5 bases at V and 5 bases at J, with 9 bases between. Germline V CDR1 and CDR2: MNHNS, SASEGT.

The rearrangement joins TRBV12-5 to TRBJ1-1; TRBD1 matches at 8 bases. This CDR3 comprises 19 residues. The V and J ends lost 5 bases and 0 bases, in that order; junction bases with no gene match: 17. The V gene's germline CDR1 is LGHNT and CDR2 FRNRAP. Here the CDR3 DNA reads TGTGCTAGTGGTCGAATAACATACAGGGGGTACCTCATGAACACTGAAGCTTTCTTT. Its translation is CASGRITYRGYLMNTEAFF.